This T cell receptor beta chain was profiled in a study of T-cell memory formation after mild COVID-19. On the study more broadly: TCR clusters largely stayed donor specific.

General study findings and limits: Contracting CD4+ clones lay largely in CM and EM, with CD8+ ones residing in EMRA. Clones that contracted from day 15 to 85 were balanced CD4/CD8, while later expanders leaned CD4+.

This clonotype was seen repeatedly, ten times or more. What it binds is not known. Employing constant-segment primers, 5'RACE generated TCR alpha and TCR beta cDNA libraries bearing sample barcodes and UMIs. TCRdb independently ran MiXCR on the 5' RACE reads; one entry per CDR3 protein. The profile shows 300,000 to 350,000 distinct CDR3 sequences, approximately 15% of them singletons. V trimming: 2 bases; J trimming: 4 bases; junction bases outside the gene matches: 0. This CDR3 has 13 residues. Germline V gene sequence: CDR1 WNHNN, CDR2 SYGVQD (reference sequence). Sequencing was done on a sample of PBMCs or a T cell subset sorted from them (not recorded which). This TCR derives from a man aged 18 to 30 who had mild COVID-19 (a few samples of this study predate the infection). Cell type and time point are not known. The rearrangement joins TRBV10-1 to TRBJ2-3; 7 nucleotides agree with TRBD2. In DNA form, the CDR3 reads TGCGCCAGCAGTGAGGCGGGGGCAGATACGCAGTATTTT. Translation gives CASSEAGADTQYF.